The sequence of this TCR beta chain was determined in a study of T cell repertoires in cytomegalovirus infection. Study overall: Peptides in the study included HLA-C-restricted and HLA-B-restricted CMV epitopes.

Germline V lookup: CDR1 SGHTA, CDR2 FQGNSA. This CDR3 is 14 amino acids long. V lost 1 base, J lost 1 base, and 7 bases lay in between. TCRdb re-called the reads with MiXCR, one entry per CDR3 protein. Of about 700,000 distinct CDR3 sequences in the sample, around 32% were seen once. In this sample, this clonotype turned up many times. The target antigen is unknown. Study outcomes and limitations: Identification of carriers of CMV plus the relevant HLA was achieved through cumulative public TCR beta family frequency. CMV-specific TCR beta clonotypes restricted by HLA-C dominated the ex vivo response.

The J gene is TRBJ1-1, the V gene TRBV7-2; tentative D call: TRBD1 (5 bases). This clonotype originated in a human donor in good health (CMV status not recorded). Some clones in this sample may be carry-over from other donors' samples. Sequenced here: cultured PBMCs, sampled from culture after CMV antigen stimulation. CDR3 sequence reads: CASSLDQGNTEAFF. As DNA, the CDR3 is TGTGCCAGCAGCTTAGACCAGGGGAACACTGAAGCTTTCTTT.